What follows is one T cell receptor (beta chain) and its context. The antigen remains unidentified. This entry comes from a study of OX40 agonist ivuxolimab in advanced cancers. Across the whole study: Ivuxolimab, an agonist antibody against OX40 (CD134), was given to patients. A male proportion of under 90% was recorded, with mean age approximately 64 years and range roughly 20 to 90. The dose of intravenous ivuxolimab that patients received every 2 weeks ranged from 0.01 to 10 mg/kg. General study results and limits: Fewer expanded clones were found on average in CD4+ than in CD8+ T cells.

The CDR3 loop spans 14 amino acids. With 4 bases removed from V and 2 bases from J, the gap between germline ends came to 10 bases. Germline loops: CDR1 KGHSY, CDR2 FQNENV. Method: immunoSEQ multiplex PCR; TCRdb's copy keeps in-frame clones and lacks some. The table includes about 55,000 clones, more than 70% detected once. This sequence joins TRBV16 and TRBJ2-3; D unclear. The sequences come from CD4+ or CD8+ T cells sorted from blood, collected in a trial of the OX40 agonist ivuxolimab. The clonotype comes from an adult with an advanced solid tumor such as melanoma, head and neck, liver or kidney cancer. The CDR3 reads CASSRSPPTDTQYF. In DNA form, the CDR3 reads TGTGCCAGCAGCCGTTCCCCCCCCACAGATACGCAGTATTTT.